This T cell receptor beta chain was observed in a study of cytomegalovirus exposure and HLA in healthy donors. Study-level points and caveats: Later, TCR association rates were found to vary by HLA locus, highest for DRB1 and lowest for HLA-C.

The CDR3 runs to 13 residues. Germline CDR1 reads GTSNPN; CDR2 reads SVGIG (reference sequence). The study ran its PCR with 60 Vbeta and 13 Jbeta primers. Assay used: immunoSEQ multiplex PCR; TCRdb lists only in-frame clones, some missing. The sample carries approximately 37,000 clones, 80% recorded once. A remark on this clone: As yet, its antigen is unknown. At one of its ends the junction is not consistent with the germline gene, which may arise from a read error.

The V call is TRBV30, the J call TRBJ1-1; D is possibly TRBD1 (6 bases). The sequence derives from a male donor in good health and CMV-seronegative. The sequenced sample consisted of PBMCs. In DNA form, the CDR3 reads TGTGCCTGGAGCCCCACAGGGAACGCTGAAGCTTTCTTT. This codes for CAWSPTGNAEAFF.